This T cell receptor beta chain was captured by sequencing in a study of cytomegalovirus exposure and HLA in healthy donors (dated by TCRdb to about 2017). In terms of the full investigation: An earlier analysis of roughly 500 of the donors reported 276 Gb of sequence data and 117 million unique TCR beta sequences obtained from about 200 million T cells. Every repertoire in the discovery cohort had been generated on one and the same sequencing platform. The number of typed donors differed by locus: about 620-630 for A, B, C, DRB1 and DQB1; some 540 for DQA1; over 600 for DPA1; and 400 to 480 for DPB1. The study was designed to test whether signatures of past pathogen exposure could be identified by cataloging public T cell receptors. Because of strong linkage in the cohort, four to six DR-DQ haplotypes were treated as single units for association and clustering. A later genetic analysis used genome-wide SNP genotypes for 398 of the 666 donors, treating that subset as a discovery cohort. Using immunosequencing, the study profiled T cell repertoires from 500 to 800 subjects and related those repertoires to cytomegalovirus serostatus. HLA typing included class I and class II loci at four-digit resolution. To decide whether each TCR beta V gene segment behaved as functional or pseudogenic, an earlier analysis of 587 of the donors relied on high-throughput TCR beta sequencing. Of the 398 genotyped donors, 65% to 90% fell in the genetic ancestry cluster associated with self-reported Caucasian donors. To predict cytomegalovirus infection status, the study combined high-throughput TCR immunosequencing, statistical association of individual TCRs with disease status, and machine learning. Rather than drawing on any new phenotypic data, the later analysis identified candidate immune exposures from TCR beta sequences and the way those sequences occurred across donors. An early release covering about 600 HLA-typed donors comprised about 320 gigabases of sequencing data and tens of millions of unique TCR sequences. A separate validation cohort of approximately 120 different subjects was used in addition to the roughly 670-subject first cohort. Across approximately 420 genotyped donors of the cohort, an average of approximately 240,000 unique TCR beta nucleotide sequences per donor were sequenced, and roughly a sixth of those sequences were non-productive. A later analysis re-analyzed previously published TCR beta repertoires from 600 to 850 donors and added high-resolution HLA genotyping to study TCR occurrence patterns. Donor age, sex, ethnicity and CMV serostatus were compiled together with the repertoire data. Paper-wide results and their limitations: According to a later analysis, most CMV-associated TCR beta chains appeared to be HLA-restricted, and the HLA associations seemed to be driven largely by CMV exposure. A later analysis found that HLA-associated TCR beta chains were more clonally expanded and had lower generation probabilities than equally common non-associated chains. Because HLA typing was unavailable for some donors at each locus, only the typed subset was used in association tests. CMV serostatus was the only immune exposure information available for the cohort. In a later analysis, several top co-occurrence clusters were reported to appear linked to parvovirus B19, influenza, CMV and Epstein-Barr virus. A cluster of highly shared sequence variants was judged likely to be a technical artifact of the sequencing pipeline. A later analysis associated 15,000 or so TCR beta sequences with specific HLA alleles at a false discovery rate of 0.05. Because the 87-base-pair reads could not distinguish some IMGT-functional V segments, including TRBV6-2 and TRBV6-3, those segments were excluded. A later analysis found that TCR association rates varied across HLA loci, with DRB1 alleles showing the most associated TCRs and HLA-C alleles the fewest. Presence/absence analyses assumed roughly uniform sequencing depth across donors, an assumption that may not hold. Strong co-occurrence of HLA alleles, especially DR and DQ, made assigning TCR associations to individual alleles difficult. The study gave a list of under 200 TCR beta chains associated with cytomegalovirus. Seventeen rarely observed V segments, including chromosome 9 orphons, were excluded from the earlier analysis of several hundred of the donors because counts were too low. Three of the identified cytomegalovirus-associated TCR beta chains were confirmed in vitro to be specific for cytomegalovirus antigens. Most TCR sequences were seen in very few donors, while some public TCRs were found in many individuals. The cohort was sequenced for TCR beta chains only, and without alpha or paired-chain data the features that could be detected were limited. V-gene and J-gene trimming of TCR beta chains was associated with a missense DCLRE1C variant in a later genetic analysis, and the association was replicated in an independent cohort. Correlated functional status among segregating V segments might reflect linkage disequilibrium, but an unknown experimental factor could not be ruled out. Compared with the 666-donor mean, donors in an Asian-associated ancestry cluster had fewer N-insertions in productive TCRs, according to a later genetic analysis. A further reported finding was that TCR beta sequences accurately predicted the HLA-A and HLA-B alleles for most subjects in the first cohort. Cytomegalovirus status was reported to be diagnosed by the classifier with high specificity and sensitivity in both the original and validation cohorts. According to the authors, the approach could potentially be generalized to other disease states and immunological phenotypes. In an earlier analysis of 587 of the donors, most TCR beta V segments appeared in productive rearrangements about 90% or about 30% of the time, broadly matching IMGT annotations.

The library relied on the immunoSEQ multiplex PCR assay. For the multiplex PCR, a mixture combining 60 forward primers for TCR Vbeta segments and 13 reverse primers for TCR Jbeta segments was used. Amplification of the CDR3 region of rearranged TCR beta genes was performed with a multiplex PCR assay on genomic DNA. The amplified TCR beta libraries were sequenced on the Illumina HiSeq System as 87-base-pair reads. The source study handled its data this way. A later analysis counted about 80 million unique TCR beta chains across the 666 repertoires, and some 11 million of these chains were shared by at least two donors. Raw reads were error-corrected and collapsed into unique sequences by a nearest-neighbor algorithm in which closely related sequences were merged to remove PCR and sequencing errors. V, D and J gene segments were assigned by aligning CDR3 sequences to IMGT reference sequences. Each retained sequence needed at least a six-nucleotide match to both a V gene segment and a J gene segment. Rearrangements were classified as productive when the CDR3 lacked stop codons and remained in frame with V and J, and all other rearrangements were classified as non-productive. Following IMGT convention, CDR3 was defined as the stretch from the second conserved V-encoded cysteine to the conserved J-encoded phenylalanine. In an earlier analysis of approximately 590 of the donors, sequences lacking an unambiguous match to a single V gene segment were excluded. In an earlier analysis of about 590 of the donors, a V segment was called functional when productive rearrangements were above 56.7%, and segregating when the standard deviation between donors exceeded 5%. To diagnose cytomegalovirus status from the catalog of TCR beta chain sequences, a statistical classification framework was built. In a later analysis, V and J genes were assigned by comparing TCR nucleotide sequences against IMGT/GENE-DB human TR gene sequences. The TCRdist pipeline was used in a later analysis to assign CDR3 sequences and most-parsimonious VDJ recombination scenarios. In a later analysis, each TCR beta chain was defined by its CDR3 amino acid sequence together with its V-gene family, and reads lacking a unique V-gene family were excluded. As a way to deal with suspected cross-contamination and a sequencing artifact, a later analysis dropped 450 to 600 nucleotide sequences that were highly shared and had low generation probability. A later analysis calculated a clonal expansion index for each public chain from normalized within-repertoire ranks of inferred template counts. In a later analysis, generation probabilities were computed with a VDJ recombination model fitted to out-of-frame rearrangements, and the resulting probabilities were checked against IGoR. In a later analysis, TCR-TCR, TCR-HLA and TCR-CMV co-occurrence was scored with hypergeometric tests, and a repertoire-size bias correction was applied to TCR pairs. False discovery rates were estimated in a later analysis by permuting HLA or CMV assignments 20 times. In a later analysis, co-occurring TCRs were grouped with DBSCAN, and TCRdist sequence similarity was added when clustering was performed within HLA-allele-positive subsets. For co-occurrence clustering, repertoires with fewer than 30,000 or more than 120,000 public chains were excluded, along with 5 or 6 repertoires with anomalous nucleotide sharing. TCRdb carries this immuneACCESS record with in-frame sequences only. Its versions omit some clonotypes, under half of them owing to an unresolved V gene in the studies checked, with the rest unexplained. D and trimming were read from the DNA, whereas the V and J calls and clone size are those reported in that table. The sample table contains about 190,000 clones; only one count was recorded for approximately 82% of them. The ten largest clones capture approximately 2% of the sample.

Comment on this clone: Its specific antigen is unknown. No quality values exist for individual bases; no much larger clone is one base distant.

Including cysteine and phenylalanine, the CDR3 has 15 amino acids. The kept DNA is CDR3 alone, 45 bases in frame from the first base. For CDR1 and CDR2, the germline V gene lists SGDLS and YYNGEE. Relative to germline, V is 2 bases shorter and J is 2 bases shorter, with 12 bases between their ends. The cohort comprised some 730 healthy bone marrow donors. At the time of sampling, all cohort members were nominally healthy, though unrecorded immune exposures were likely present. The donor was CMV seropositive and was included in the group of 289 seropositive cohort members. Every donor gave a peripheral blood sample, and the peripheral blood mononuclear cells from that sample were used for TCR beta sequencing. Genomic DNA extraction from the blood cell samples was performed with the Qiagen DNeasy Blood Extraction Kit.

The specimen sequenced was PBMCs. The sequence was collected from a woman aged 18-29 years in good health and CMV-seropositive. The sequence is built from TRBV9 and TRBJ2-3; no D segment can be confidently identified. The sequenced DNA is TGTGCCAGCAGCGTGAGGCGGAGCCCCACAGATACGCAGTATTTT. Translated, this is CASSVRRSPTDTQYF.